This T cell receptor (beta chain) was observed in a study of T cell responses to AZD1222 COVID-19 vaccine. Study outcomes and limitations: CD4 TCRs linked to vaccination spanned spike, dominating at 160-218 and 743-854. Clonal diversity may have been underestimated in mostly white British donors.

Profiled with immunoSEQ multiplex PCR; TCRdb holds only in-frame clones, not every one. The repertoire consists of roughly 150,000 clones, with roughly 92% occurring once and the leading ten covering 9% to 9.5%. J gave up 3 bases and V 6 bases, and 7 bases lay outside the gene matches. The CDR3 runs 15 residues. Germline-derived CDR1 and CDR2 are LNHDA and SQIVND (reference sequence). This clone has at least ten counts. Its antigen is not known. The gene calls are TRBV19 and TRBJ1-5; TRBD1 aligns across 8 bases. This specimen was peripheral blood, taken 28 days after the second AZD1222 dose. The sequence was obtained from an adult who received the AZD1222 COVID-19 vaccine. The CDR3 sequence: CASRRTGGNNQPQHF. The CDR3 DNA follows: TGTGCCAGTAGAAGAACAGGGGGTAACAATCAGCCCCAGCATTTT.